Shown below are 21 T cell receptor beta chains from a single sample sequenced in a study of blood T cells in healthy people across ages. A second PCR, run for about 7 to 11 cycles, used a sample-barcoded 5' primer plus a J-beta primer mix. In TCRdb, the 5' RACE reads were re-called with MiXCR into one record per CDR3 protein. Altogether some 1.6 million distinct CDR3 sequences are present, around 36% being singletons, with the ten largest covering over 9%. The sequenced sample consisted of blood. These receptors were taken from a young woman in good health.

This clonotype was seen a few times. The chain recombines TRBV7-9 with TRBJ2-7; no firm D call. Between the trimmed V and J ends, which lost 3 bases and 4 bases, there was a span of 16 bases. Germline values: CDR1 SEHNR, CDR2 FQNEAQ (reference sequence). The CDR3 spans 15 residues. Here the CDR3 DNA reads TGTGCCAGCAGCTTGGGGTGGGCTACTCAATACGAGCAGTACTTC. It codes for CASSLGWATQYEQYF.

This sequence joins TRBV10-3 and TRBJ1-4, with 7 nucleotides matching TRBD1. CDR3 size: 16 residues. V was clipped by 0 bases and J by 5 bases; unmatched bases: 6. CDR1 ENHRY and CDR2 SYGVKD come from the germline V gene. The CDR3 protein is CAISESTAGGNEKLFF. As DNA, the CDR3 is TGTGCCATCAGTGAGTCGACGGCAGGGGGGAATGAAAAACTGTTTTTT.

The V gene is TRBV20-1, the J gene TRBJ2-7; possible D gene TRBD2, 7 bases. Germline CDR1 reads DFQATT; CDR2 reads SNEGSKA (reference sequence). Trimming left V 0 bases short and J 5 bases short, with 17 bases between. The CDR3 contains 15 residues. The CDR3 nucleotides are TGCAGTGCTAGAGAAGGGGGGGGTCCCCCCCACGAGCAGTACTTC. It yields the protein CSAREGGGPPHEQYF.

This clonotype turned up a few times. CDR3 region: CASSLPDGGTYEQYF. The CDR3 DNA reads TGTGCCAGCAGCCTTCCTGACGGGGGGACCTACGAGCAGTACTTC. The gene calls are TRBV2 and TRBJ2-7; 7 nucleotides match TRBD2. J was trimmed by 2 bases and V by 6 bases; bases with no gene match: 10. CDR1 and CDR2 from the germline V gene are SNHLY and FYNNEI. This CDR3 contains 15 residues.

This clonotype was counted only a few times. This chain connects TRBV30 to TRBJ1-1; D is perhaps TRBD1 (6 bases). Germline V gives CDR1 GTSNPN, CDR2 SVGIG (reference sequence). The CDR3 spans 14 residues. The V and J ends lost 0 bases and 0 bases respectively, with 8 bases between them. The CDR3 spells CAWSVSGVNTEAFF. The CDR3 nucleotides are TGTGCCTGGAGTGTTTCAGGGGTGAACACTGAAGCTTTCTTT.

The chain has TRBV11-2 and TRBJ2-7; TRBD1 aligns across 7 bases. There are 11 residues in the CDR3. Trimming at V came to 4 bases and at J to 9 bases, leaving 3 bases not matched to a gene. Germline lookup yields CDR1 SGHAT and CDR2 FQNNGV. Here the CDR3 reads CASSSRDRQYF. The CDR3 DNA is TGTGCCAGCAGCTCCCGGGACAGGCAGTACTTC. Looking up the rest from reference TRBV11-2 and TRBJ2-7 gives the full variable domain: EAGVAQSPRYKIIEKRQSVAFWCNPISGHATLYWYQQILGQGPKLLIQFQNNGVVDDSQLPKDRFSAERLKGVDSTLKIQPAKLEDSAVYLCASSSRDRQYFGPGTRLTVT.

This clonotype was seen a handful of times. The chain couples TRBV6-2 or TRBV6-3 to TRBJ2-1; the D gene is possibly TRBD1 (6 bases). Germline V lookup: CDR1 MNHEY, CDR2 SVGEGT. The CDR3 covers 17 residues. Trimming pared 4 bases from V and 0 bases from J, leaving 16 bases between. The CDR3 sequence is CASSFLPGQSSYNEQFF. The CDR3 DNA is TGTGCCAGCAGTTTCCTACCGGGACAAAGCTCCTACAATGAGCAGTTCTTC.

This clonotype was recorded at least ten times. The chain joins TRBV10-3 to TRBJ2-1, with D unresolved. With 7 bases removed from V and 5 bases from J, the gap between germline ends came to 12 bases. Germline CDR1 and CDR2: ENHRY and SYGVKD. The CDR3 sequence is 13 residues long. The CDR3 spells CAIKGDGHNEQFF. In nucleotides, the CDR3 is TGTGCCATCAAAGGAGACGGCCACAATGAGCAGTTCTTC.

This clonotype has just a few counts. The chain is built from TRBV9 and TRBJ2-3; 7 bases line up with TRBD1. Trimming took 4 bases from V and 2 from J; bases not matched to a gene: 4. CDR1 is SGDLS and CDR2 is YYNGEE in the germline V gene. This CDR3 has 14 residues. The CDR3 DNA sequence: TGTGCCAGCAGCCCTGAGGGGGCCACAGATACGCAGTATTTT. Its translation is CASSPEGATDTQYF.

The chain recombines TRBV20-1 with TRBJ1-6; D not resolved. This CDR3 region has 14 residues. The germline V and J ends were trimmed by 5 bases and 0 bases, with 8 bases remaining between them. Germline V CDR1 and CDR2: DFQATT, SNEGSKA (reference sequence). DNA of the CDR3: TGCAGTGCTGGGGATAGCTCCTATAATTCACCCCTCCACTTT. Translation: CSAGDSSYNSPLHF.

The chain has TRBV25-1 and TRBJ2-5; D gene unclear. V lost 5 bases and J 3 bases, leaving 16 bases between the germline ends. Germline CDR1 and CDR2: MGHDK and SYGVNS. The CDR3 runs 15 residues. Written as DNA, the CDR3 is TGTGCCAGCAGTTCTCCAGACCCTTCCAAAGAGACCCAGTACTTC. It yields the protein CASSSPDPSKETQYF. Full variable domain (missing parts from reference TRBV25-1 and TRBJ2-5): EADIYQTPRYLVIGTGKKITLECSQTMGHDKMYWYQQDPGMELHLIHYSYGVNSTEKGDLSSESTVSRIRTEHFPLTLESARPSHTSQYLCASSSPDPSKETQYFGPGTRLLVL.

The CDR3 DNA sequence: TGTGCCAGCAGCGGCTCAGCGGCGCGATCCGGCGAGCAGTACTTC. This gives the protein CASSGSAARSGEQYF. The V and J genes are TRBV9 and TRBJ2-4, with a weak D call TRBD2 (5 bases). The J call may be in error: the DNA end matches TRBJ2-7 better. The length of the CDR3 is 15 residues. The germline V gene encodes CDR1 SGDLS and CDR2 YYNGEE.

The V call is TRBV27, the J call TRBJ1-1; TRBD1 might be the D (5 bases). Germline CDR1 and CDR2: MNHEY and SMNVEV (reference sequence). This CDR3 region has 13 residues. Trimming removed 6 bases from V and 0 bases from J, with 8 bases in between. As DNA, the CDR3 is TGTGCCAGCAGGAGACAGATGAACACTGAAGCTTTCTTT. Protein: CASRRQMNTEAFF.

The chain recombines TRBV27 with TRBJ2-1, with TRBD2 matching over 14 bases. The CDR3 loop spans 15 amino acids. CDR1 is MNHEY, CDR2 SMNVEV, per germline (reference sequence). Losses at the gene ends were 7 bases for V and 9 bases for J; bases not matched to a gene: 8. As DNA, the CDR3 is TGTGCCAGCACCCCCGGGACTAGCGGGAGAGGTGAGCAGTTCTTC. Its translation is CASTPGTSGRGEQFF.

About this clonotype: Germline is not matched at one junction end, which may reflect a read error. The rearrangement links TRBV12-3 or TRBV12-4 to TRBJ2-7; either TRBD1 or TRBD2 may fit D (6 bases each). The DNA end favors TRBJ2-5, so the J call may be wrong. The CDR3 runs to 12 residues. The CDR3 is CTSSLGGQTQYF. In DNA form, the CDR3 reads TGTACCAGCAGTTTAGGGGGGCAGACCCAGTACTTC.

This chain links TRBV15 with TRBJ1-2, with D uncertain. Germline CDR1 LNHNV, CDR2 YYDKDF (reference sequence). The CDR3 loop spans 13 amino acids. Trimming left V 5 bases short and J 2 bases short, with 9 bases between. The CDR3 here is CATSDGVNYGYTF. The CDR3 bases are TGTGCCACCAGCGATGGGGTCAACTATGGCTACACCTTC.

The genes are TRBV7-7 and TRBJ2-5; TRBD2 might be the D (5 bases). Germline V gene sequence: CDR1 SSHAT, CDR2 FNYEAQ (reference sequence). This CDR3 contains 15 residues. The V end was cut by 1 base, the J end by 5 bases, with 14 bases between. DNA of the CDR3: TGTGCCAGCAGCTTAGAGGCTAGCCCACTGGAGACCCAGTACTTC. It codes for CASSLEASPLETQYF.

This chain joins TRBV4-1 and TRBJ2-3; no firm D call. V lost 2 bases and J 6 bases, leaving 9 bases between the germline ends. Germline V gene lookup returns CDR1 MGHRA and CDR2 YSYEKL. CDR3 length equals 13 residues. CDR3 sequence: CASSQFKRDTQYF. The CDR3 DNA is TGCGCCAGCAGCCAATTTAAAAGGGATACGCAGTATTTT.

V usage is TRBV10-3 and J usage is TRBJ2-1, with D possibly being TRBD1 or TRBD2 (5 bases each). The germline V gene encodes CDR1 ENHRY and CDR2 SYGVKD. This CDR3 is built from 14 residues. V lost 5 bases and J lost 14, with 22 bases in between. In DNA, the CDR3 is TGTGCCATCAGTCCCAGGGACGAAGGGTATGAAAAGTTCTTC. Its protein product is CAISPRDEGYEKFF.

J is TRBJ1-2 and V is TRBV5-1; no reliable D call. This CDR3 has 15 amino acids. Looked up from germline, CDR1 is SGHRS and CDR2 is YFSETQ. V was pared by 0 bases and J by 0 bases, with 9 bases between. In nucleotides, the CDR3 is TGCGCCAGCAGCTTGGATGGACGGACTAACTATGGCTACACCTTC. It specifies CASSLDGRTNYGYTF.

The rearrangement uses TRBV9 and TRBJ1-3; a possible D gene is TRBD1 (5 bases). Between the trimmed V and J ends, which lost 3 bases and 0 bases, there was a span of 10 bases. Germline CDR1 SGDLS, CDR2 YYNGEE. The CDR3 has 15 residues. The CDR3 loop reads CASSEGVNSGNTIYF. Here the CDR3 DNA reads TGTGCCAGCAGCGAAGGGGTGAACTCTGGAAACACCATATATTTT.